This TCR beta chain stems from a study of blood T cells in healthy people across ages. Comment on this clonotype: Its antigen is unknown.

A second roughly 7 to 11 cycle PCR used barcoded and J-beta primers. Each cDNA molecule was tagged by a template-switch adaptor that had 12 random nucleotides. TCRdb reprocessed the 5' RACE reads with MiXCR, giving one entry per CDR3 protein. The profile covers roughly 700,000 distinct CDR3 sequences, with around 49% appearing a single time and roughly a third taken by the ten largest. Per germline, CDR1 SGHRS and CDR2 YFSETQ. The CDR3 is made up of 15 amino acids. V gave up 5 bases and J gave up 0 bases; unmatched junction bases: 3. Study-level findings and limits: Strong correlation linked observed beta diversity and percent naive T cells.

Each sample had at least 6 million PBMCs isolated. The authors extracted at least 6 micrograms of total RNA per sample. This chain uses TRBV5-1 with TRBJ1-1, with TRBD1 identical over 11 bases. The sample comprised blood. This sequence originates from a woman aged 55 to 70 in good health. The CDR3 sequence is CASREGQGVNTEAFF. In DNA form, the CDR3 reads TGCGCCAGCAGGGAGGGACAGGGGGTGAACACTGAAGCTTTCTTT.